Here is one TCR beta chain with its context. Germline loops: CDR1 SEHNR, CDR2 FQNEAQ (reference sequence). This CDR3 is 16 amino acids long. The V gene lost 2 bases and the J gene lost 0 bases, with 13 bases spanning the gap. The repertoire was sequenced with immunoSEQ multiplex PCR; TCRdb's copy has only in-frame clones and lacks some. The sample lists roughly 260,000 clones, about nine tenths occurring once. The data are from a study of blood T cell repertoires in COVID-19. The wider study: Sources were T cells, B-cell-depleted T cells, or PBMCs; the material itself was cDNA or gDNA.

The J gene is TRBJ1-1, the V gene TRBV7-9, with D perhaps matching TRBD1 (6 bases). Material: peripheral blood. This clonotype was obtained from a person under 30 with COVID-19, enrolled during active disease. The CDR3 DNA follows: TGTGCCAGCAGCTTAATCAAAACAGGGCTGAACACTGAAGCTTTCTTT. Amino acid sequence: CASSLIKTGLNTEAFF. Full variable domain (remainder filled in from reference TRBV7-9 and TRBJ1-1): DTGVSQNPRHKITKRGQNVTFRCDPISEHNRLYWYRQTLGQGPEFLTYFQNEAQLEKSRLLSDRFSAERPKGSFSTLEIQRTEQGDSAMYLCASSLIKTGLNTEAFFGQGTRLTVV.